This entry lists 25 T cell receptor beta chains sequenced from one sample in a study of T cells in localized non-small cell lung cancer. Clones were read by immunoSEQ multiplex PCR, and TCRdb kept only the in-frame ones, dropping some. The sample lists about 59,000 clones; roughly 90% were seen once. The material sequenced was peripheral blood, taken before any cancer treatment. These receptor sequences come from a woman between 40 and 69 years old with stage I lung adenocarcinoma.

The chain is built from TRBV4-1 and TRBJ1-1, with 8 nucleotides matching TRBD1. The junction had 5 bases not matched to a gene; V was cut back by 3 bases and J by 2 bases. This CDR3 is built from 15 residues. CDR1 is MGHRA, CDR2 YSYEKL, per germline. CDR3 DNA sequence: TGCGCCAGCAGCCACCACAGGGGGGAAAACACTGAAGCTTTCTTT. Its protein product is CASSHHRGENTEAFF.

CDR3 amino acids: CSTGTGGNQPQHF. The DNA of the CDR3 is TGCAGCACCGGGACAGGGGGCAATCAGCCCCAGCATTTT. The rearrangement joins TRBV29-1 to TRBJ1-5; 10 positions match TRBD1. Losses at the gene ends were 8 bases for V and 2 bases for J; bases not matched to a gene: 3. The length of the CDR3 is 13 residues. Germline values: CDR1 SQVTM, CDR2 ANQGSEA.

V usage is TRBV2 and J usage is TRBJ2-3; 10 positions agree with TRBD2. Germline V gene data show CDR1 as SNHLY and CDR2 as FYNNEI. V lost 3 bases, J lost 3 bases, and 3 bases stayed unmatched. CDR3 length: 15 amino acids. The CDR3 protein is CASSDSGGPTDTQYF. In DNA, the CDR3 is TGTGCCAGCAGTGATAGCGGGGGGCCAACAGATACGCAGTATTTT.

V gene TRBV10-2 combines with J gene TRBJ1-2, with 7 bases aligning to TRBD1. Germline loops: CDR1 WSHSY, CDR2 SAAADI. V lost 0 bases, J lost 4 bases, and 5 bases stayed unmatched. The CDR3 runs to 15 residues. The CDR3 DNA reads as TGCGCCAGCAGTGAGTCGGGGACAGAGCTCTATGGCTACACCTTC. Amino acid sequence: CASSESGTELYGYTF.

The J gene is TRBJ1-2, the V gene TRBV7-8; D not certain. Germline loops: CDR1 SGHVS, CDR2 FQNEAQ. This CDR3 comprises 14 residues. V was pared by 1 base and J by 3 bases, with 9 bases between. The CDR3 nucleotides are TGTGCCAGCAGCTTAGGTTCGGTCGACTATGGCTACACCTTC. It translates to CASSLGSVDYGYTF.

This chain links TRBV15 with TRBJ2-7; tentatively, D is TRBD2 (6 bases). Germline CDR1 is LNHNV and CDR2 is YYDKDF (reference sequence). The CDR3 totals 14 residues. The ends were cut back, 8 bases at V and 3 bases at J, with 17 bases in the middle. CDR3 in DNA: TGTGCCACCCGCGTGGGGGGTTCCTTCTACGAGCAGTACTTC. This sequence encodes CATRVGGSFYEQYF.

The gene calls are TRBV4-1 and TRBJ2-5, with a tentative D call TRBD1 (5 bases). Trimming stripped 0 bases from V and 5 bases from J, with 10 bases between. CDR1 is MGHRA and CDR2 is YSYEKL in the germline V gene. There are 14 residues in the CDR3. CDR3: CASSQDRADETQYF. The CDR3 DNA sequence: TGCGCCAGCAGCCAAGACAGGGCAGACGAGACCCAGTACTTC.

The CDR3 bases are TGCGCCAGCAGCCAAGCCATACTGGGCCTCTCTGGAAACACCATATATTTT. Residues: CASSQAILGLSGNTIYF. V usage is TRBV4-3 and J usage is TRBJ1-3; D is ambiguous. Deletions cut 1 base from V and 0 bases from J, with 13 bases between. The CDR3 sequence is 17 residues long. Per the germline V gene, CDR1 is LGHNA and CDR2 is YSLEER.

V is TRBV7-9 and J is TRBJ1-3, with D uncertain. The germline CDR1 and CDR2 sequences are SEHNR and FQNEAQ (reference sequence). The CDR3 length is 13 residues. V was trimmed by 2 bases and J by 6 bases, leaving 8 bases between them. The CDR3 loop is CASSLNPANTIYF. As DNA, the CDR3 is TGTGCCAGCAGCTTAAATCCGGCAAACACCATATATTTT.

The CDR3 here is CASSLLASRETDTQYF. CDR3 DNA sequence: TGTGCCAGCAGCTTACTAGCGTCCCGGGAAACAGATACGCAGTATTTT. The chain joins TRBV7-2 to TRBJ2-3; D may be TRBD2 (6 bases). The germline gives CDR1 SGHTA, CDR2 FQGNSA. Trimming took off 2 bases at V and 3 bases at J, with 15 bases between the two ends. The length of the CDR3 is 16 residues.

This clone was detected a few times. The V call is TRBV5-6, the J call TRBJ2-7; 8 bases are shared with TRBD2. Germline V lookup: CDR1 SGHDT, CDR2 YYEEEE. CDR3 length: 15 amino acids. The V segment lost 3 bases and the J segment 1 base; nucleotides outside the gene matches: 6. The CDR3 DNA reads TGTGCCAGCAGCTATGAATTAGCGGGGTCCTACGAGCAGTACTTC. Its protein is CASSYELAGSYEQYF.

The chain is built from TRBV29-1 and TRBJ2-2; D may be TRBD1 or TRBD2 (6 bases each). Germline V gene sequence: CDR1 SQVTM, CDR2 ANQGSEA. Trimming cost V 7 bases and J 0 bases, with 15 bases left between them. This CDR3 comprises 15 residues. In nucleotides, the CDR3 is TGCAGCGCCCTGGGGGCGGGACCGAACACCGGGGAGCTGTTTTTT. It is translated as CSALGAGPNTGELFF.

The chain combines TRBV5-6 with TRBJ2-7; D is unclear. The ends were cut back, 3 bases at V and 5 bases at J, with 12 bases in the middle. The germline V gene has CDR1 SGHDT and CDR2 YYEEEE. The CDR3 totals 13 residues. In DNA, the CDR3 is TGTGCCAGCAGCTGGAAGTCTTCCGACGAGCAGTACTTC. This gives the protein CASSWKSSDEQYF.

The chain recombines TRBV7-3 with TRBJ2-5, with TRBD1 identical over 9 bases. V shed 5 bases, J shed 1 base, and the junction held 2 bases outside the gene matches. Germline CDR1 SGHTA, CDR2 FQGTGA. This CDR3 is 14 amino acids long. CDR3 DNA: TGTGCCAGCAGCGTGACAGGGGGCCAAGAGACCCAGTACTTC. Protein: CASSVTGGQETQYF.

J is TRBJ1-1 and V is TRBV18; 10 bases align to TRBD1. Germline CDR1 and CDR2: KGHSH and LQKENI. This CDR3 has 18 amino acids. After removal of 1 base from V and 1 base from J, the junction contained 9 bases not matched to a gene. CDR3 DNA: TGTGCCAGCTCACCACTTATGGCGGGACAGGGGTCGAACACTGAAGCTTTCTTT. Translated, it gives CASSPLMAGQGSNTEAFF. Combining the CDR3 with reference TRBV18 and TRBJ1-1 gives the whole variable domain NAGVMQNPRHLVRRRGQEARLRCSPMKGHSHVYWYRQLPEEGLKFMVYLQKENIIDESGMPKERFSAEFPKEGPSILRIQQVVRGDSAAYFCASSPLMAGQGSNTEAFFGQGTRLTVV.

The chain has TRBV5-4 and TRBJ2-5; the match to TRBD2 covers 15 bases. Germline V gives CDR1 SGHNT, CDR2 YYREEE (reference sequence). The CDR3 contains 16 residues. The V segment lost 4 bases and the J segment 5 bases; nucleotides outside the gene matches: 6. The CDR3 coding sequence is TGTGCCAGCAGCGAGGGACTAGCGGGAGGACAGGAGACCCAGTACTTC. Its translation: CASSEGLAGGQETQYF.

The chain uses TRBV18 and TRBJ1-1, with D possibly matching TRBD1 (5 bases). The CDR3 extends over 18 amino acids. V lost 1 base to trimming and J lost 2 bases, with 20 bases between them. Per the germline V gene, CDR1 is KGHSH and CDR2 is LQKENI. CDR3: CASSPLILAVGQNTEAFF. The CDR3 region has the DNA TGTGCCAGCTCACCACTGATACTGGCAGTGGGGCAAAACACTGAAGCTTTCTTT. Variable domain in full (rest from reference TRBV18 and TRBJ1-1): NAGVMQNPRHLVRRRGQEARLRCSPMKGHSHVYWYRQLPEEGLKFMVYLQKENIIDESGMPKERFSAEFPKEGPSILRIQQVVRGDSAAYFCASSPLILAVGQNTEAFFGQGTRLTVV.

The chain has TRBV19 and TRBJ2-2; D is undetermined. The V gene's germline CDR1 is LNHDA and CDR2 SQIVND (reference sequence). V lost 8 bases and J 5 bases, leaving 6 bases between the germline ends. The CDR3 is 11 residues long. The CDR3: CASQRTGELFF. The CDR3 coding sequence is TGTGCCAGTCAGCGTACCGGGGAGCTGTTTTTT. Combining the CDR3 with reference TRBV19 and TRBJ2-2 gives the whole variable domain DGGITQSPKYLFRKEGQNVTLSCEQNLNHDAMYWYRQDPGQGLRLIYYSQIVNDFQKGDIAEGYSVSREKKESFPLTVTSAQKNPTAFYLCASQRTGELFFGEGSRLTVL.

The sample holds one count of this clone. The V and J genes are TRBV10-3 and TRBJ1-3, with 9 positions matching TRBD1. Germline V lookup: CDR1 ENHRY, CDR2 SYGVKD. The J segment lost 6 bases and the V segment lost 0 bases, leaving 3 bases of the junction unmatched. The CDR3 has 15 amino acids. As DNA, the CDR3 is TGTGCCATCAGTGAGTCAGGACAGGGGATAAACACCATATATTTT. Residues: CAISESGQGINTIYF.

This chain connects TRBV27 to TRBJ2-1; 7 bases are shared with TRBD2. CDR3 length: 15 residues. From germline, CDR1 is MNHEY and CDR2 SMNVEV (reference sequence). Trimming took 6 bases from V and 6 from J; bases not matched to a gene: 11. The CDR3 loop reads CASSHLAVKGNEQFF. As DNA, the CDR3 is TGTGCCAGCAGCCATCTAGCGGTAAAGGGCAATGAGCAGTTCTTC.

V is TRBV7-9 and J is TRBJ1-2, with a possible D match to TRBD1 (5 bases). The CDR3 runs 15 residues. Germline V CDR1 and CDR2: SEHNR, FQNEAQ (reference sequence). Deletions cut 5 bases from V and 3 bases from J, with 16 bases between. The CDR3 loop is CASSPGAGWDYGYTF. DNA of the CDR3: TGTGCCAGCAGCCCTGGGGCAGGATGGGACTATGGCTACACCTTC.

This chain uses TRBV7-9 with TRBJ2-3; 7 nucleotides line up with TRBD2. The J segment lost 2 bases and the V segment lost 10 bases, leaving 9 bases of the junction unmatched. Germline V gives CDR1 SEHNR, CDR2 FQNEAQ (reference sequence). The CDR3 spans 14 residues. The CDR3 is CAIPGSGATDTQYF. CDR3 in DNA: TGTGCCATCCCGGGGAGCGGGGCCACAGATACGCAGTATTTT.

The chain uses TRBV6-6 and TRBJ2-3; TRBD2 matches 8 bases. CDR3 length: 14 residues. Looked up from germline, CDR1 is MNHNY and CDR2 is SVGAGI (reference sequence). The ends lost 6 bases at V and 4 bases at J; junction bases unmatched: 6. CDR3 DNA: TGTGCCAGCAGAAGAGGACTAGCCTCAGATACGCAGTATTTT. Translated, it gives CASRRGLASDTQYF.

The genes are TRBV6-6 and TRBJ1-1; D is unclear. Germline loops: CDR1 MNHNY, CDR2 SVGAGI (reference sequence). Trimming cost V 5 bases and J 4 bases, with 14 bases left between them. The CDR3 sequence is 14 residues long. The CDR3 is CASSDRTAATEAFF. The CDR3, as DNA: TGTGCCAGCAGTGATAGAACAGCGGCCACTGAAGCTTTCTTT.

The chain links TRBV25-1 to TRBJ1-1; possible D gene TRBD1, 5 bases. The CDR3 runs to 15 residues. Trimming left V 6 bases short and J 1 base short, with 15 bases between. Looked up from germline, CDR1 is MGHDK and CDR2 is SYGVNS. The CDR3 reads CASRPPGHWNTEAFF. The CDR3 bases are TGTGCCAGCAGACCACCAGGACACTGGAACACTGAAGCTTTCTTT.